These T cell receptor beta chains were read from a single sample in a study of cytomegalovirus exposure and HLA in healthy donors. TCRdb keeps only in-frame clones here, not all; method: immunoSEQ multiplex PCR. The sample comprises a few hundred thousand clones, approximately 70% of which are singletons, and around 2% rests with the top ten. The sequencing input was PBMCs. The receptors shown here come from a female donor in good health and CMV-seronegative. Both conserved end residues are part of each CDR3. The order of the fields is V gene, D gene, clone size, J gene, CDR3 DNA, CDR3 protein. D genes are given only for firm matches. Part of the rows lack a size; the others show once, few, many or a class for expanded clones.

V gene: TRBV6-1; D gene: TRBD1; clone size: -; J gene: TRBJ2-7; CDR3 DNA: TGTGCCAGCAGGGGATACAGGGGCCGGGGCTACGAGCAGTACTTC; CDR3 protein: CASRGYRGRGYEQYF
V gene: TRBV28; D gene: TRBD2; clone size: -; J gene: TRBJ2-7; CDR3 DNA: TGTGCCAGCAGTTTTTTGGCTAGCGGGATCTACGAGCAGTACTTC; CDR3 protein: CASSFLASGIYEQYF
V gene: TRBV5-4; D gene: TRBD1; clone size: -; J gene: TRBJ2-1; CDR3 DNA: TGTGCCAGCAGCTTCGACAGGGCCTCCTACAATGAGCAGTTCTTC; CDR3 protein: CASSFDRASYNEQFF
V gene: TRBV11-2; D gene: -; clone size: once; J gene: TRBJ2-7; CDR3 DNA: TGTGCCAGCAGCGAGCAGGGTGCGTTCTACGAGCAGTACTTC; CDR3 protein: CASSEQGAFYEQYF
V gene: TRBV5-1; D gene: TRBD1; clone size: -; J gene: TRBJ1-3; CDR3 DNA: TGCGCCAGCAGCTTGGAAGGGGGCGGAAACACCATATATTTT; CDR3 protein: CASSLEGGGNTIYF
V gene: TRBV7-9; D gene: TRBD1; clone size: -; J gene: TRBJ2-1; CDR3 DNA: TGTGCCAGCAGCTTGTACAGGGGGGTCTACAATGAGCAGTTCTTC; CDR3 protein: CASSLYRGVYNEQFF
V gene: TRBV27; D gene: TRBD2; clone size: -; J gene: TRBJ2-7; CDR3 DNA: TGTGCCAGCAGTTTACGGCTCGGGGGGAACGAGCAGTACTTC; CDR3 protein: CASSLRLGGNEQYF
V gene: TRBV19; D gene: TRBD2; clone size: -; J gene: TRBJ2-7; CDR3 DNA: TGTGCCAGTAGAGGGGACAGTCATCTATCTCCGGGACTAGCGGGAGAACGGTTCTACGAGCAGTACTTC; CDR3 protein: CASRGDSHLSPGLAGERFYEQYF
V gene: TRBV6-5; D gene: -; clone size: -; J gene: TRBJ2-7; CDR3 DNA: TGTGCCAGCAGGACGACAGGAGCCTACGAGCAGTACTTC; CDR3 protein: CASRTTGAYEQYF
V gene: TRBV28; D gene: -; clone size: few; J gene: TRBJ1-1; CDR3 DNA: TGTGCCAGCACCCCCAGGGCCCTGCCGAACACTGAAGCTTTCTTT; CDR3 protein: CASTPRALPNTEAFF
V gene: TRBV28; D gene: -; clone size: once; J gene: TRBJ1-2; CDR3 DNA: TGTGCCAGCAGTTTCAGAGCGGGGGATGGCTACACCTTC; CDR3 protein: CASSFRAGDGYTF
V gene: TRBV5-1; D gene: TRBD2; clone size: -; J gene: TRBJ2-3; CDR3 DNA: TGCGCCAGCAGCTTGGCTTTCCCCGGGACTAGCGGGACAGATACGCAGTATTTT; CDR3 protein: CASSLAFPGTSGTDTQYF
V gene: TRBV7-9; D gene: TRBD1; clone size: -; J gene: TRBJ2-7; CDR3 DNA: TGTGCCAGCAGCTTAGCGCTGGGGACAGGATCCTACGAGCAGTACTTC; CDR3 protein: CASSLALGTGSYEQYF
V gene: TRBV9; D gene: TRBD2; clone size: -; J gene: TRBJ2-7; CDR3 DNA: TGTGCCAGCAGCGTAGGGGCTAGCGGGGCCTCCTACGAGCAGTACTTC; CDR3 protein: CASSVGASGASYEQYF
V gene: TRBV29-1; D gene: TRBD1; clone size: -; J gene: TRBJ1-1; CDR3 DNA: TGCAGCGCCTCGGGACAGATGAACACTGAAGCTTTCTTT; CDR3 protein: CSASGQMNTEAFF
V gene: TRBV10-3; D gene: -; clone size: -; J gene: TRBJ2-3; CDR3 DNA: TGTGCCATCAGTGAGCGGGACATCACAGATACGCAGTATTTT; CDR3 protein: CAISERDITDTQYF
V gene: TRBV5-6; D gene: TRBD1; clone size: few; J gene: TRBJ1-6; CDR3 DNA: TGTGCCAGCAGCCGAACAGGGGGCTGGTCACCCCTCCACTTT; CDR3 protein: CASSRTGGWSPLHF
V gene: TRBV27; D gene: -; clone size: -; J gene: TRBJ2-1; CDR3 DNA: TGTGCCAGCAGTCCCCAGGGTAGTTACAATGAGCAGTTCTTC; CDR3 protein: CASSPQGSYNEQFF
V gene: TRBV14; D gene: TRBD2; clone size: -; J gene: TRBJ2-1; CDR3 DNA: TGTGCCAGCAGACCATTCGCAGCGGGAGTAGACAATGAGCAGTTCTTC; CDR3 protein: CASRPFAAGVDNEQFF
V gene: TRBV29-1; D gene: -; clone size: -; J gene: TRBJ1-1; CDR3 DNA: TGCAGCGTTCCCCCCCCGGGGATGAACACTGAAGCTTTCTTT; CDR3 protein: CSVPPPGMNTEAFF
V gene: TRBV28; D gene: TRBD1; clone size: -; J gene: TRBJ2-2; CDR3 DNA: TGTGCCAGCAGTCCCCGACAGGGAAACACCGGGGAGCTGTTTTTT; CDR3 protein: CASSPRQGNTGELFF
V gene: TRBV13; D gene: TRBD2; clone size: -; J gene: TRBJ2-2; CDR3 DNA: TGTGCCAGCAGCCCGAGGACTAGCGGAACCGGGGAGCTGTTTTTT; CDR3 protein: CASSPRTSGTGELFF
V gene: TRBV10-3; D gene: -; clone size: few; J gene: TRBJ2-5; CDR3 DNA: TGTGCCATCAGCGCGGGGACGTACCAAGAGACCCAGTACTTC; CDR3 protein: CAISAGTYQETQYF
V gene: TRBV30; D gene: -; clone size: -; J gene: TRBJ1-2; CDR3 DNA: TGTGCCTGGAGCCCCTTCGTGGCCACAGACAGAGGCTACACCTTC; CDR3 protein: CAWSPFVATDRGYTF
V gene: TRBV29-1; D gene: TRBD2; clone size: -; J gene: TRBJ2-4; CDR3 DNA: TGCAGCGTTGTCCTACTAGCGGGGTCTCTCAACATTCAGTACTTC; CDR3 protein: CSVVLLAGSLNIQYF
V gene: TRBV7-9; D gene: TRBD1; clone size: -; J gene: TRBJ2-7; CDR3 DNA: TGTGCCAGCAGCTTGTATGGGACAGGGGGCTCCTACGAGCAGTACTTC; CDR3 protein: CASSLYGTGGSYEQYF
V gene: TRBV19; D gene: -; clone size: -; J gene: TRBJ1-1; CDR3 DNA: TGTGCCAGTAGTATAGAGGAGGGGAGGAGAACTGAAGCTTTCTTT; CDR3 protein: CASSIEEGRRTEAFF
V gene: TRBV5-6; D gene: TRBD1; clone size: once; J gene: TRBJ1-5; CDR3 DNA: TGTGCCAGCAGCGCCCGGGACAGGAATCAGCCCCAGCATTTT; CDR3 protein: CASSARDRNQPQHF
V gene: TRBV28; D gene: TRBD1; clone size: -; J gene: TRBJ1-4; CDR3 DNA: TGTGCCAGCAGTCGGGACAGGGGGCTGACTAATGAAAAACTGTTTTTT; CDR3 protein: CASSRDRGLTNEKLFF
V gene: TRBV7-2; D gene: -; clone size: -; J gene: TRBJ1-2; CDR3 DNA: TGTGCCAGCAGCTTACAAAACCAGAATGGCTACACCTTC; CDR3 protein: CASSLQNQNGYTF
V gene: TRBV5-1; D gene: -; clone size: -; J gene: TRBJ1-6; CDR3 DNA: TGCGCCAGCAGCCAGGCGGGACTCCACTCCTATAATTCACCCCTCCACTTT; CDR3 protein: CASSQAGLHSYNSPLHF
V gene: TRBV5-1; D gene: TRBD1; clone size: -; J gene: TRBJ2-1; CDR3 DNA: TGCGCCAGCAGCTTGTTAGCGGCAGGGGGCGGGCAGTTCTTC; CDR3 protein: CASSLLAAGGGQFF
V gene: TRBV7-9; D gene: TRBD2; clone size: -; J gene: TRBJ2-7; CDR3 DNA: TGTGCCAGCAGCTTAGGAGGGACTAGCGGGACTTCACCCGAGCAGTACTTC; CDR3 protein: CASSLGGTSGTSPEQYF
V gene: TRBV27; D gene: TRBD2; clone size: -; J gene: TRBJ2-1; CDR3 DNA: TGTGCCAGCAGTCCTACGGGACTAGCGGGAGGAAGGTCCTACAATGAGCAGTTCTTC; CDR3 protein: CASSPTGLAGGRSYNEQFF
V gene: TRBV7-9; D gene: TRBD2; clone size: once; J gene: TRBJ2-3; CDR3 DNA: TGTGCCAGCAGCGACGGGAGGGCCGGCTATACGCAGTATTTT; CDR3 protein: CASSDGRAGYTQYF
V gene: TRBV25-1; D gene: TRBD2; clone size: -; J gene: TRBJ2-2; CDR3 DNA: TGTGCCAGCAGTGATCGCATAGCGGGAGGGGACACCGGGGAGCTGTTTTTT; CDR3 protein: CASSDRIAGGDTGELFF
V gene: TRBV6-5; D gene: TRBD2; clone size: once; J gene: TRBJ2-2; CDR3 DNA: TGTGCCAGCAGTTACCAAGTAATAGCGGGAACCGGGGAGCTGTTTTTT; CDR3 protein: CASSYQVIAGTGELFF
V gene: TRBV5-6; D gene: TRBD1; clone size: -; J gene: TRBJ1-5; CDR3 DNA: TGTGCCAGCAGCTCACAGGGGGCTGGTATCCGTCAGCCCCAGCATTTT; CDR3 protein: CASSSQGAGIRQPQHF
V gene: TRBV19; D gene: TRBD2; clone size: -; J gene: TRBJ2-1; CDR3 DNA: TGTGCCGGAATACCGACGAGGAACGGCCGTGGACTAGCGATCGACAATGAGCAGTTCTTC; CDR3 protein: CAGIPTRNGRGLAIDNEQFF
V gene: TRBV7-9; D gene: TRBD1; clone size: -; J gene: TRBJ1-2; CDR3 DNA: TGTGCCAGCAGCTTAGGCGGGACAGGGTCGAGAGGCTACACCTTC; CDR3 protein: CASSLGGTGSRGYTF
V gene: TRBV7-2; D gene: TRBD1; clone size: -; J gene: TRBJ2-1; CDR3 DNA: TGTGCCAGCAGGTTTACAGGGGGTAGGGATGAGCAGTTCTTC; CDR3 protein: CASRFTGGRDEQFF
V gene: TRBV28; D gene: TRBD2; clone size: -; J gene: TRBJ2-1; CDR3 DNA: TGTGCCAGCAGTGCTAAACTAGCGGGTGAGCAGTTCTTC; CDR3 protein: CASSAKLAGEQFF
V gene: TRBV18; D gene: -; clone size: -; J gene: TRBJ2-3; CDR3 DNA: TGTGCCAGCTCACCTCAGGGTGGCACAGATACGCAGTATTTT; CDR3 protein: CASSPQGGTDTQYF
V gene: TRBV10-3; D gene: -; clone size: -; J gene: TRBJ2-1; CDR3 DNA: TGTGCCATCAGCCAAGTCCGGGACTTAAACAATGAGCAGTTCTTC; CDR3 protein: CAISQVRDLNNEQFF
V gene: TRBV13; D gene: -; clone size: -; J gene: TRBJ2-1; CDR3 DNA: TGTGCCAGCAGCGCAAGAAACGGTGAGCAGTTCTTC; CDR3 protein: CASSARNGEQFF
V gene: TRBV25-1; D gene: -; clone size: few; J gene: TRBJ1-5; CDR3 DNA: TGTGCCAGTTCACCAACAGCTAGCAATCAGCCCCAGCATTTT; CDR3 protein: CASSPTASNQPQHF
V gene: TRBV6-1; D gene: TRBD2; clone size: -; J gene: TRBJ2-7; CDR3 DNA: TGTGCCAGCAGTGATTCCCTTTTAGCGGGATACTCCTACGAGCAGTACTTC; CDR3 protein: CASSDSLLAGYSYEQYF
V gene: TRBV7-9; D gene: TRBD2; clone size: -; J gene: TRBJ2-1; CDR3 DNA: TGTGCCAGCAGCTTCGCCGGGACTAGCGGGAGTAATGAGCAGTTCTTC; CDR3 protein: CASSFAGTSGSNEQFF
V gene: TRBV7-8; D gene: TRBD1; clone size: few; J gene: TRBJ1-2; CDR3 DNA: TGTGCCAGCAGCCCAGACAGGGCCGGCTATGGCTACACCTTC; CDR3 protein: CASSPDRAGYGYTF
V gene: TRBV27; D gene: TRBD2; clone size: few; J gene: TRBJ2-7; CDR3 DNA: TGTGCCAGCAGAATTGGGGGCGGGAGGGTGTACGAGCAGTACTTC; CDR3 protein: CASRIGGGRVYEQYF
V gene: TRBV10-2; D gene: TRBD2; clone size: -; J gene: TRBJ2-2; CDR3 DNA: TGCGCCAGCAGAACCCTAGCGGGAGGGCACACCGGGGAGCTGTTTTTT; CDR3 protein: CASRTLAGGHTGELFF
V gene: TRBV5-1; D gene: -; clone size: -; J gene: TRBJ2-5; CDR3 DNA: TGCGCCAGCAGCTTTGGTACAGTGGCTCGGGAGACCCAGTACTTC; CDR3 protein: CASSFGTVARETQYF
V gene: TRBV9; D gene: TRBD1; clone size: once; J gene: TRBJ2-1; CDR3 DNA: TGTGCCAGCAGCGTAGCGGGACAGAGAGATGAGCAGTTCTTC; CDR3 protein: CASSVAGQRDEQFF
V gene: TRBV20-1; D gene: TRBD1; clone size: -; J gene: TRBJ1-1; CDR3 DNA: TGCAGTGCTAGGAGAGGGGGCGAAGCTTTCTTT; CDR3 protein: CSARRGGEAFF
V gene: TRBV15; D gene: -; clone size: -; J gene: TRBJ1-3; CDR3 DNA: TGTGCCACCAGCAGAGGACACCTTCGCTCTGGAAACACCATATATTTT; CDR3 protein: CATSRGHLRSGNTIYF